The TCR beta chain under discussion was sequenced for a study of T cell responses to AZD1222 COVID-19 vaccine. As regards this clone: Its antigen remains unknown.

Germline CDR1 and CDR2: MDHEN and SYDVKM. Trimming took 7 bases from V and 3 from J; bases not matched to a gene: 14. CDR3 length: 16 amino acids. Study-level points and caveats: It was only after the peak T cell response that any repertoires were sampled. Nearly half of spike-specific TCRs reportedly target unmutated variant regions.

TCRdb keeps only in-frame clones here, not all; method: immunoSEQ multiplex PCR. Altogether about 25,000 clones are present, around 86% being singletons, with the ten largest covering under 35%. This clonotype was obtained from an adult who received the AZD1222 COVID-19 vaccine. The material sequenced was peripheral blood, taken 28 days after the second AZD1222 dose. The chain uses TRBV28 and TRBJ2-7, with 8 nucleotides matching TRBD1. As DNA, the CDR3 is TGTGCCAGCACCCCAGGTGGTACAGGGGGTCTCTACGAGCAGTACTTC. It encodes CASTPGGTGGLYEQYF.